The TCR beta chain under discussion was sequenced for a study of shared clonotypes between healthy human individuals. CDR1 is SGHDN, CDR2 FVKESK, per germline. Deletions cut 0 bases from V and 2 bases from J, with 6 bases between. There are 14 residues in the CDR3. Cells designated naive CD8 were CD45RO-negative and were positively selected for CCR7, with terminally differentiated effector memory CD45RA+ cells excluded. The authors loaded 150 to 250 ng DNA, roughly 27,000 T cell genomes, into sorted-subset replicate PCRs. Method: immunoSEQ multiplex PCR; TCRdb's copy keeps in-frame clones and lacks some. The repertoire holds nearly 2 million clones, with about 95% as singletons. Worth noting for this clone: Other nucleotide sequences in the sample specify the same CDR3.

The chain couples TRBV14 to TRBJ2-3; no clear D gene. This receptor was obtained from a young man in good health. The sequencing sample was made of naive CD8+ T cells sorted from blood. CDR3 DNA sequence: TGTGCCAGCAGCCAAGAGCGGCCCACAGATACGCAGTATTTT. Its protein is CASSQERPTDTQYF. The full variable domain, with the rest looked up from reference TRBV14 and TRBJ2-3, is EAGVTQFPSHSVIEKGQTVTLRCDPISGHDNLYWYRRVMGKEIKFLLHFVKESKQDESGMPNNRFLAERTGGTYSTLKVQPAELEDSGVYFCASSQERPTDTQYFGPGTRLTVL.